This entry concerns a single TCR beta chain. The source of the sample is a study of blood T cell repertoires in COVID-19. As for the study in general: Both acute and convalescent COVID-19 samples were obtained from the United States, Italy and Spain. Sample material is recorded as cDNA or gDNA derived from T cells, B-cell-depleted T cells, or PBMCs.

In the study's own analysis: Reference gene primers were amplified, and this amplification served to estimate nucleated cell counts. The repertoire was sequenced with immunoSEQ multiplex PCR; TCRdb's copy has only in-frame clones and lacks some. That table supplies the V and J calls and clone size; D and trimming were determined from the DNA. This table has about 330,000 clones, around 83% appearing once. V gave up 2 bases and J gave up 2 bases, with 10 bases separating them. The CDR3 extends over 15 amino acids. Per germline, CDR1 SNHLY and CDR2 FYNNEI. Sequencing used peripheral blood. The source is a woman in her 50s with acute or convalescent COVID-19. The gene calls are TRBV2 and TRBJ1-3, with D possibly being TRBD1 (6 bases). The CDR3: CASSETGFPGNTIYF. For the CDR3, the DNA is TGTGCCAGCAGTGAAACAGGGTTTCCTGGAAACACCATATATTTT. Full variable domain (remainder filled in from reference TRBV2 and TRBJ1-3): EPEVTQTPSHQVTQMGQEVILRCVPISNHLYFYWYRQILGQKVEFLVSFYNNEISEKSEIFDDQFSVERPDGSNFTLKIRSTKLEDSAMYFCASSETGFPGNTIYFGEGSWLTVV.